This TCR beta chain was found in a study of blood T cell repertoires in COVID-19 (dated by TCRdb to 2020 to 2021). Notes on the research overall: The collaborator samples originated in the United States, Italy and Spain and spanned the acute and convalescent phases of COVID-19. Nearly every sample came with metadata listing a de-identified subject ID, COVID-19 status, age in years and sex. The material from the prospective study consisted of cDNA or gDNA derived from T cells, B-cell-depleted T cells, or PBMCs. The samples were drawn from the first 160 participants of the ongoing ImmuneRACE study and from some 1,300 subjects provided by 6 global collaborators. A freely available public database, intended as a resource for researchers studying the immune response to SARS-CoV-2, is where the repertoires were released. Where HLA class I and class II types were available, the types were taken from metadata supplied by the sample provider, not from assay-based typing. The dataset comprised deeply sampled blood TCRbeta repertoires from subjects exposed to, actively infected with, or recovered from COVID-19. The study at large found these results: The quantity of clinical and demographic metadata differed by source and by participant and was supplied without curation.

In the germline V gene, CDR1 corresponds to SGHTA and CDR2 to FQGTGA. Clipping removes 5 bases from V and 4 bases from J, with 4 as the unmatched junction base count. Including the terminal cysteine and phenylalanine, the CDR3 comprises 13 residues. Only the CDR3 part of the read is kept: 39 bases, read in frame from the first base. Each collaborating institution followed its own protocols to collect whole blood in K2EDTA tubes. For TCRbeta analysis, collaborator samples were shipped as frozen whole blood, as isolated PBMCs, or as DNA extracted from either sample type. The immunoSEQ Assay, a bias-controlled multiplex PCR, was used to amplify TCRbeta CDR3 regions from genomic DNA. The original methods were these. Nucleated cell counts per sample were estimated from amplification of reference gene primers within the assay. To quantify the absolute abundance of each unique TCRbeta CDR3 rearrangement, sequence reads were collapsed and filtered. For each sample, productive Simpson clonality was calculated by taking the square root of Simpson's diversity index across productive rearrangements. TCRdb mirrors the immuneACCESS table, restricted to in-frame sequences. Some clones are absent from its copies; in checked studies, under half trace to an unresolved V gene, and the reason for the others is unknown. Clone size and the V and J calls come from that table; the DNA yielded D and trimming. This sample lists some 130,000 clones; over 70% were detected once. Clones ranked in the top ten supply roughly two fifths of the sample.

On this clone: What antigen it recognizes has not been identified. The record has no base qualities; no much larger clone is one base away.

The rearrangement combines TRBV7-3 with TRBJ1-1; 7 central nucleotides agree with TRBD1. This clonotype was sampled from a human donor in a cohort sampled during active COVID-19. Material: peripheral blood. The nucleotide sequence is TGTGCCAGCAGCGCCTCAGGGGGCACTGAAGCTTTCTTT. Its coded protein is CASSASGGTEAFF.